These T cell receptor beta chains were read from a single sample in a study of T cells expressing NK-cell markers. TCRdb reprocessed the 5' RACE reads, keeping one entry per CDR3 protein, no DNA. This sample's table has about 430,000 distinct CDR3 sequences. The sequenced sample was blood T cells: a sorted CD56 or NKG2C T cell subset, CD4+ or CD8+ T cells, or bulk PBMC T cells (not recorded which). These receptors all come from a woman aged 45-65 years in good health. Both conserved end residues are part of each CDR3. Fields, in order: V gene, CDR3 length, J gene, CDR3 protein.

v_gene: TRBV20-1; len: 14; j_gene: TRBJ2-1; CDR3aa: CSASGQGDYNEQFF
v_gene: TRBV4-1; len: 16; j_gene: TRBJ2-1; CDR3aa: CASSQPDRDINNEQFF
v_gene: TRBV24-1; len: 12; j_gene: TRBJ2-1; CDR3aa: CAGQPSYNEQFF
v_gene: TRBV2; len: 16; j_gene: TRBJ2-7; CDR3aa: CASRVTGTGIAYEQYF
v_gene: TRBV12-3/TRBV12-4; len: 14; j_gene: TRBJ2-7; CDR3aa: CASRGSRIHGEQYF
v_gene: TRBV20-1; len: 19; j_gene: TRBJ1-5; CDR3aa: CSATKLTRGPPSSNQPQHF
v_gene: TRBV2; len: 14; j_gene: TRBJ2-7; CDR3aa: CANTRDIILYEQYF
v_gene: TRBV19; len: 15; j_gene: TRBJ2-1; CDR3aa: CASIPEGGSYNEQFF
v_gene: TRBV7-6; len: 15; j_gene: TRBJ1-1; CDR3aa: CASSLAPGGDTEAFF
v_gene: TRBV10-2; len: 15; j_gene: TRBJ1-3; CDR3aa: CASSESPGFGNTIYF
v_gene: TRBV29-1; len: 12; j_gene: TRBJ1-1; CDR3aa: CSTNVVRTEAFF
v_gene: TRBV3-1; len: 12; j_gene: TRBJ2-1; CDR3aa: CASIDRGNEQFF
v_gene: TRBV7-8; len: 13; j_gene: TRBJ2-7; CDR3aa: CASSFKRTGEQYF
v_gene: TRBV20-1; len: 13; j_gene: TRBJ1-6; CDR3aa: CSARRQGISPLHF
v_gene: TRBV6-1; len: 15; j_gene: TRBJ1-2; CDR3aa: CASSAFSGVGYGYTF
v_gene: TRBV20-1; len: 17; j_gene: TRBJ2-2; CDR3aa: CSAQDAPGQKNTGELFF
v_gene: TRBV5-1; len: 13; j_gene: TRBJ1-1; CDR3aa: CASSRDRGGVAFF
v_gene: TRBV12-3/TRBV12-4; len: 15; j_gene: TRBJ2-7; CDR3aa: CASSPGIAGGLEQYF
v_gene: TRBV20-1; len: 16; j_gene: TRBJ2-1; CDR3aa: CSAPPPEFSRYNEQFF
v_gene: TRBV3-1; len: 13; j_gene: TRBJ2-4; CDR3aa: CASRGQPKNIQYF
v_gene: TRBV5-1; len: 12; j_gene: TRBJ2-4; CDR3aa: CASSLDGILQYF
v_gene: TRBV24-1; len: 16; j_gene: TRBJ2-2; CDR3aa: CATSDQDRANTGELFF